The 11 T cell receptor beta chains given below trace back to one sample, sequenced in a study of cytomegalovirus exposure and HLA in healthy donors. Both 60 Vbeta primers and 13 Jbeta primers went into the PCR. Measured with immunoSEQ multiplex PCR; TCRdb has only the in-frame clones, and not every one. The sample lists 140,000 or so clones, 70% to 90% occurring once. Sequencing input: PBMCs. The receptors originated from a woman in her thirties or forties in good health and CMV-seronegative.

The genes are TRBV5-1 and TRBJ1-1; 7 bases are a match to TRBD1. The ends lost 5 bases at V and 8 bases at J; junction bases unmatched: 6. Germline CDR1 is SGHRS and CDR2 is YFSETQ. CDR3 length equals 12 residues. The CDR3 sequence is CASSTQGVEAFF. CDR3 DNA sequence: TGCGCCAGCAGTACCCAGGGGGTAGAAGCTTTCTTT.

This clone was seen just once. The CDR3 spells CASSPLAGDSYEQYF. The CDR3 coding sequence is TGTGCCAGCAGCCCTCTAGCGGGGGATTCCTACGAGCAGTACTTC. The J gene is TRBJ2-5, the V gene TRBV4-2; 10 bases match TRBD2. The J call may be in error: the DNA end matches TRBJ2-7 better. This CDR3 is built from 15 residues. Looked up from germline, CDR1 is LGHNA and CDR2 is YNFKEQ.

The rearrangement uses TRBV5-1 and TRBJ2-2, with D possibly being TRBD1 (6 bases). Germline V lookup: CDR1 SGHRS, CDR2 YFSETQ. Trimming removed 3 bases at V and 7 bases at J, with 13 bases between. CDR3 size: 14 residues. CDR3 sequence reads: CASSSQGNHGELFF. The DNA for the CDR3 is TGCGCCAGCAGCTCTCAGGGGAATCACGGGGAGCTGTTTTTT.

With regard to this clone: At one end, the junction sequence differs from germline, possibly due to a read error. This chain links TRBV7-9 with TRBJ2-2, with 9 bases that match TRBD2. The CDR3 spans 14 residues. Germline CDR1 reads SEHNR; CDR2 reads FQNEAQ (reference sequence). DNA for the CDR3: TGTTCCAGCAGCCATAGCGGGAGAGGTGGGGAGCTGTTTTTT. It specifies CSSSHSGRGGELFF.

Comments on this clone: One junction end does not reproduce the germline sequence, and a read error may be involved. This chain connects TRBV7-7 to TRBJ2-1; TRBD2 aligns across 7 bases. Germline loops: CDR1 SSHAT, CDR2 FNYEAQ (reference sequence). This CDR3 comprises 13 residues. CDR3 nucleotide sequence: TGTGCTAGCAGCTTTAATGGCGGGGGTGAGCAGTTCTTC. This translates into CASSFNGGGEQFF.

The gene calls are TRBV7-9 and TRBJ1-5; D may be TRBD1 (5 bases). Germline V lookup: CDR1 SEHNR, CDR2 FQNEAQ (reference sequence). CDR3 length: 14 residues. Trimming left V 3 bases short and J 2 bases short, with 8 bases between. The CDR3 DNA sequence: TGTGCCAGCAGCTTCTCGGGGGGCAATCAGCCCCAGCATTTT. It translates to CASSFSGGNQPQHF. The full variable domain, rest sourced from reference TRBV7-9 and TRBJ1-5, is DTGVSQNPRHKITKRGQNVTFRCDPISEHNRLYWYRQTLGQGPEFLTYFQNEAQLEKSRLLSDRFSAERPKGSFSTLEIQRTEQGDSAMYLCASSFSGGNQPQHFGDGTRLSIL.

This chain joins TRBV13 and TRBJ2-2, with 12 bases fitting TRBD2. Germline CDR1 PRHDT, CDR2 FYEKMQ (reference sequence). The CDR3 totals 18 residues. The V segment lost 8 bases and the J segment 7 bases; nucleotides outside the gene matches: 17. CDR3 in DNA: TGTGCCAGCCGAGGACAGGCGACTAGCGGGAGCTCCCACGGGGAGCTGTTTTTT. Its translation: CASRGQATSGSSHGELFF.

V is TRBV19 and J is TRBJ1-2, with unresolved D. Germline CDR1 is LNHDA and CDR2 is SQIVND (reference sequence). V was cut by 5 bases and J by 4 bases, with 14 bases left in between. The CDR3 runs 14 residues. The CDR3 region has the DNA TGTGCCAGTAGTCCGGCTCCCTGGAGCTATGGCTACACCTTC. Amino acids: CASSPAPWSYGYTF.

This chain connects TRBV7-2 to TRBJ2-2; TRBD2 aligns across 7 bases. The CDR3 extends over 15 amino acids. Unmatched junction bases numbered 3, after V lost 2 bases and J lost 3 bases. Germline V gene data show CDR1 as SGHTA and CDR2 as FQGNSA. The CDR3 loop is CASSLLAADTGELFF. The CDR3 DNA reads as TGTGCCAGCAGCTTACTAGCGGCAGACACCGGGGAGCTGTTTTTT. Full variable domain (rest looked up from reference TRBV7-2 and TRBJ2-2): GAGVSQSPSNKVTEKGKDVELRCDPISGHTALYWYRQSLGQGLEFLIYFQGNSAPDKSGLPSDRFSAERTGGSVSTLTIQRTQQEDSAVYLCASSLLAADTGELFFGEGSRLTVL.

The J gene is TRBJ2-1, the V gene TRBV5-4; D possibly corresponds to TRBD2 (6 bases). Trimming stripped 5 bases from V and 2 bases from J, with 17 bases between. This CDR3 region has 16 residues. Germline V lookup: CDR1 SGHNT, CDR2 YYREEE (reference sequence). The CDR3 DNA follows: TGTGCCAGCAGTAGCCTCACGGGAGTCGCCTACAATGAGCAGTTCTTC. Its translation is CASSSLTGVAYNEQFF.

This chain joins TRBV7-2 and TRBJ2-1; 13 nucleotides align to TRBD2. Trimming cost V 6 bases and J 6 bases; bases outside gene matches: 5. The CDR3 loop spans 15 amino acids. CDR1 is SGHTA and CDR2 is FQGNSA in the germline V gene. The CDR3 DNA sequence: TGTGCCAGCAGACGACTAGCGGGAGGCCCCAATGAGCAGTTCTTC. This gives the protein CASRRLAGGPNEQFF.